Below, 32 T cell receptor beta chains from the same sample are listed, as sequenced in a study of CD8 T cells in Susac syndrome. Reverse transcription of about 0.5 to 1 ug RNA was carried out with random hexamers. TCRdb called the immunoSEQ multiplex PCR reads again in MiXCR, with one record for every CDR3 protein. The repertoire consists of some 110,000 distinct CDR3 sequences, with around 96% occurring once and the leading ten covering roughly 0.14%. Sequencing input: CD4+ T cells from PBMCs. Receptor source: a human donor with Susac syndrome.

CDR3 region: CASSPLDSGSTDTQYF. The CDR3 DNA reads as TGTGCCAGCAGCCCGCTGGACAGTGGGAGCACAGATACGCAGTATTTT. The V gene is TRBV3-1, the J gene TRBJ2-3; maybe TRBD1 (6 bases). Per the germline V gene, CDR1 is LGHDT and CDR2 is YNNKEL (reference sequence). The CDR3 has 16 residues. The V end lost 4 bases, the J end lost 0 bases, and 14 bases lay between the germline ends.

The chain joins TRBV20-1 to TRBJ2-3; D uncertain. The germline CDR1 and CDR2 sequences are DFQATT and SNEGSKA (reference sequence). CDR3 length equals 15 residues. V was clipped by 3 bases and J by 4 bases, with 17 bases between them. CDR3 bases: TGCAGTGCTAGTGGGATTGGTGGCTCCGCAGATACGCAGTATTTT. It codes for CSASGIGGSADTQYF.

The CDR3 bases are TGTGCCAGCAGCCAAGAACGGGGACAGGGGCAGCCCCAGCATTTT. Translated, it gives CASSQERGQGQPQHF. The gene calls are TRBV4-2 and TRBJ1-5, with 10 bases identical to TRBD1. This CDR3 comprises 15 residues. Germline V lookup: CDR1 LGHNA, CDR2 YNFKEQ. The J segment lost 7 bases and the V segment lost 0 bases, leaving 3 bases of the junction unmatched.

V gene TRBV4-1 combines with J gene TRBJ2-7; 9 bases agree with TRBD1. V lost 2 bases to trimming and J lost 6 bases; unmatched junction nucleotides: 8. This CDR3 spans 15 amino acids. Germline V gives CDR1 MGHRA, CDR2 YSYEKL. The CDR3 loop reads CASSQPRDRESEQYF. CDR3 coding DNA: TGCGCCAGCAGCCAACCCCGGGACAGGGAGTCCGAGCAGTACTTC.

The rearrangement joins TRBV5-1 to TRBJ2-5; 15 bases are a match to TRBD2. The CDR3 consists of 17 residues. The V segment lost 2 bases and the J segment 2 bases; nucleotides outside the gene matches: 4. Looked up from germline, CDR1 is SGHRS and CDR2 is YFSETQ. CDR3 sequence reads: CASSLLGLAGGQETQYF. The CDR3 DNA reads TGCGCCAGCAGCTTACTGGGACTAGCGGGAGGACAAGAGACCCAGTACTTC.

V and J are TRBV27 and TRBJ1-2, with TRBD1 identical over 9 bases. The CDR3 consists of 16 residues. With V trimmed by 5 bases and J by 7 bases, 14 bases remained unmatched. Germline V lookup: CDR1 MNHEY, CDR2 SMNVEV (reference sequence). The CDR3 DNA follows: TGTGCCAGCAGTCCATTAACCGGGACAGGGATAGGTGGCTACACCTTC. Encoded protein: CASSPLTGTGIGGYTF.

V gene TRBV7-9 combines with J gene TRBJ2-7, with TRBD2 matching over 11 bases. The ends lost 1 base at V and 4 bases at J; junction bases unmatched: 9. From germline, CDR1 is SEHNR and CDR2 FQNEAQ (reference sequence). The CDR3 extends over 17 amino acids. The CDR3 coding sequence is TGTGCCAGCAGCTTAGGTAGCGGGAGGGCCGGGGGATACGAGCAGTACTTC. It yields the protein CASSLGSGRAGGYEQYF. Supplemented by reference TRBV7-9 and TRBJ2-7, the full variable domain reads DTGVSQNPRHKITKRGQNVTFRCDPISEHNRLYWYRQTLGQGPEFLTYFQNEAQLEKSRLLSDRFSAERPKGSFSTLEIQRTEQGDSAMYLCASSLGSGRAGGYEQYFGPGTRLTVT.

The J gene is TRBJ1-2, the V gene TRBV29-1; tentatively, D is TRBD1 (6 bases). The germline gives CDR1 SQVTM, CDR2 ANQGSEA. The V end was cut by 4 bases, the J end by 3 bases, with 6 bases between. The CDR3 loop spans 11 amino acids. CDR3 sequence: CSVGQDYGYTF. CDR3 DNA: TGCAGCGTTGGACAGGACTATGGCTACACCTTC.

The chain combines TRBV30 with TRBJ2-6; 11 positions agree with TRBD1. Germline-derived CDR1 and CDR2 are GTSNPN and SVGIG (reference sequence). After removal of 3 bases from V and 0 bases from J, the junction contained 1 base not matched to a gene. The CDR3 spans 16 residues. Here the CDR3 DNA reads TGTGCCTGGAGGGGGACAGGGGGCTCTGGGGCCAACGTCCTGACTTTC. Encoded protein: CAWRGTGGSGANVLTF.

The chain couples TRBV10-3 to TRBJ2-7; D is unresolved. Germline V gives CDR1 ENHRY, CDR2 SYGVKD. V lost 1 base and J lost 9, with 10 bases in between. The CDR3 covers 12 residues. The DNA of the CDR3 is TGTGCCATCAGTGAGTATGACCAACGGCAGTACTTC. Residues: CAISEYDQRQYF.

The chain carries TRBV5-1 and TRBJ1-2; D call uncertain. In germline, CDR1 is SGHRS, CDR2 YFSETQ. CDR3 length equals 11 residues. The V gene lost 0 bases and the J gene lost 10 bases, with 7 bases spanning the gap. The CDR3, as DNA: TGCGCCAGCAGCTTGGGGCAGGACTACACCTTC. Its protein is CASSLGQDYTF.

The chain employs TRBV20-1 and TRBJ1-1; D unclear. The CDR3 runs 14 residues. Germline loops: CDR1 DFQATT, CDR2 SNEGSKA (reference sequence). V lost 3 bases, J lost 2 bases, and 13 bases lay in between. The CDR3 spells CSASFGAVNTEAFF. The CDR3 region has the DNA TGCAGTGCTAGTTTTGGTGCTGTCAACACTGAAGCTTTCTTT.

This clonotype was recorded once. This chain joins TRBV9 and TRBJ1-1, with D perhaps TRBD1 (5 bases). Trimming cost V 0 bases and J 2 bases, with 17 bases left between them. This CDR3 contains 17 residues. Germline-derived CDR1 and CDR2 are SGDLS and YYNGEE. CDR3 sequence reads: CASSVALLRDFNTEAFF. As DNA, the CDR3 is TGTGCCAGCAGCGTAGCGCTCCTCCGGGACTTCAACACTGAAGCTTTCTTT.

This clonotype was found once. The chain links TRBV28 to TRBJ2-7; a weak D match, TRBD2 (6 bases). V was cut by 6 bases and J by 0 bases, with 12 bases left in between. CDR3 size: 14 residues. CDR1 MDHEN and CDR2 SYDVKM come from the germline V gene. CDR3 nucleotide sequence: TGTGCCAGCAGGTCTAGCGCGAGCTCCTACGAGCAGTACTTC. Protein product: CASRSSASSYEQYF.

The chain employs TRBV4-2 and TRBJ2-5; TRBD2 might be the D (6 bases). This CDR3 region has 14 residues. Trimming removed 4 bases from V and 7 bases from J, with 16 bases in between. Germline CDR1 LGHNA, CDR2 YNFKEQ. The CDR3 nucleotides are TGTGCCAGCAGCCCCCGATCCCAGGAGGGGACCCAGTACTTC. Protein sequence: CASSPRSQEGTQYF.

This rearrangement joins TRBV14 to TRBJ2-1, with 9 bases matching TRBD1. Germline V gives CDR1 SGHDN, CDR2 FVKESK. The CDR3 extends over 15 amino acids. Germline trimming cut 7 bases from V and 2 bases from J; bases unmatched to any gene: 6. The CDR3 region has the DNA TGTGCCAGCACGGACAGGGGAAGCCCCTACAATGAGCAGTTCTTC. It specifies CASTDRGSPYNEQFF.

The chain combines TRBV4-2 with TRBJ2-5, with TRBD2 matching 11 bases. The V gene's germline CDR1 is LGHNA and CDR2 YNFKEQ. J gave up 5 bases and V 1 base, and 9 bases lay outside the gene matches. The CDR3 contains 17 residues. The CDR3 here is CASSQGRLAGGPETQYF. Written as DNA, the CDR3 is TGTGCCAGCAGCCAAGGAAGATTAGCGGGAGGGCCGGAGACCCAGTACTTC.

The chain uses TRBV27 and TRBJ2-1; 8 bases match TRBD1. The CDR3 is 16 residues long. CDR1 and CDR2 from the germline V gene are MNHEY and SMNVEV (reference sequence). With 6 bases clipped from V and 0 bases from J, the junction kept 7 bases outside the gene matches. CDR3 DNA: TGTGCCAGCAGCCCCAGGGGGCCATCCTCCTACAATGAGCAGTTCTTC. Translation: CASSPRGPSSYNEQFF.

The chain couples TRBV9 to TRBJ2-2; possibly TRBD1 for D (6 bases). Trimming stripped 2 bases from V and 6 bases from J, with 14 bases between. From germline, CDR1 is SGDLS and CDR2 YYNGEE. The CDR3 is 15 amino acids. The CDR3 spells CASSVAPGVSGELFF. CDR3 DNA sequence: TGTGCCAGCAGCGTCGCTCCAGGGGTATCCGGGGAGCTGTTTTTT. Variable domain in full (rest from reference TRBV9 and TRBJ2-2): DSGVTQTPKHLITATGQRVTLRCSPRSGDLSVYWYQQSLDQGLQFLIQYYNGEERAKGNILERFSAQQFPDLHSELNLSSLELGDSALYFCASSVAPGVSGELFFGEGSRLTVL.

The rearrangement uses TRBV15 and TRBJ2-5, with D possibly being TRBD1 (6 bases). The V end lost 3 bases, the J end lost 5 bases, and 13 bases lay between the germline ends. Germline assignment: CDR1 LNHNV and CDR2 YYDKDF (reference sequence). There are 14 residues in the CDR3. The CDR3 here is CATSRDSGRETQYF. CDR3 DNA: TGTGCCACCAGCAGGGACAGTGGAAGGGAGACCCAGTACTTC.

This rearrangement joins TRBV29-1 to TRBJ2-3; 8 nucleotides line up with TRBD1. The CDR3 runs to 13 residues. The junction had 8 bases not matched to a gene; V was cut back by 7 bases and J by 5 bases. The V gene's germline CDR1 is SQVTM and CDR2 ANQGSEA. This CDR3 reads CSAGQGRGDTQYF. CDR3 bases: TGCAGCGCCGGACAGGGACGCGGAGATACGCAGTATTTT.

The chain combines TRBV29-1 with TRBJ2-7; TRBD2 matches 9 bases. Germline loops: CDR1 SQVTM, CDR2 ANQGSEA. This CDR3 spans 13 amino acids. Losses at the gene ends were 6 bases for V and 6 bases for J; bases not matched to a gene: 9. The CDR3 here is CSVRRGLAGEQYF. CDR3 in DNA: TGCAGCGTCAGGAGGGGACTAGCTGGCGAGCAGTACTTC.

This sequence joins TRBV30 and TRBJ2-7; D perhaps matches TRBD2 (5 bases). V was shortened by 0 bases and J by 9 bases, with 12 bases between the two germline ends. Germline CDR1 is GTSNPN and CDR2 is SVGIG (reference sequence). The CDR3 extends over 12 amino acids. CDR3 bases: TGTGCCTGGAGTGTGTTGAGGGCTAGGCAGTACTTC. Protein: CAWSVLRARQYF.

This chain connects TRBV7-8 to TRBJ2-1; TRBD1 is a possible D gene (6 bases). The ends were cut back, 5 bases at V and 4 bases at J, with 15 bases in the middle. CDR1 SGHVS and CDR2 FQNEAQ come from the germline V gene. There are 15 residues in the CDR3. This CDR3 is CASSPEQGKYNEQFF. CDR3 nucleotide sequence: TGTGCCAGCAGCCCTGAGCAGGGGAAGTACAATGAGCAGTTCTTC.

The chain recombines TRBV11-1 with TRBJ2-7; 7 bases agree with TRBD2. The CDR3 covers 14 residues. Germline CDR1 reads SGHAT; CDR2 reads FQDESV (reference sequence). Trimming cost V 5 bases and J 5 bases; bases outside gene matches: 9. This chain's CDR3 is CASSPLARTNEQYF. The CDR3 coding sequence is TGTGCCAGCAGCCCACTAGCGCGGACGAACGAGCAGTACTTC.

This clonotype showed up just once. This chain connects TRBV15 to TRBJ1-1, with a possible D match to TRBD1 (5 bases). V was shortened by 2 bases and J by 7 bases, with 14 bases between the two germline ends. The CDR3 has 14 amino acids. Looked up from germline, CDR1 is LNHNV and CDR2 is YYDKDF (reference sequence). This CDR3 is CATSRPTGLSEAFF. The CDR3 bases are TGTGCCACCAGCAGACCCACGGGGCTTAGTGAAGCTTTCTTT.

This rearrangement joins TRBV18 to TRBJ2-2; D tentatively fits TRBD1 or TRBD2 (5 bases each). Germline V lookup: CDR1 KGHSH, CDR2 LQKENI. CDR3 size: 16 residues. V lost 4 bases to trimming and J lost 2 bases, with 14 bases between them. CDR3 residues: CASSRPGRGNTGELFF. In nucleotides, the CDR3 is TGTGCCAGCTCACGCCCGGGACGAGGAAACACCGGGGAGCTGTTTTTT.

The V gene is TRBV28, the J gene TRBJ1-1, with 9 positions matching TRBD1. Looked up from germline, CDR1 is MDHEN and CDR2 is SYDVKM. This CDR3 spans 14 amino acids. Germline trimming cut 7 bases from V and 2 bases from J; bases unmatched to any gene: 5. The CDR3 DNA reads TGTGCCAGCACCGAAACAGGGGGCAACACTGAAGCTTTCTTT. Protein sequence: CASTETGGNTEAFF.

The V gene is TRBV6-2 or TRBV6-3, the J gene TRBJ2-1; TRBD1 agrees at 10 bases. The CDR3 sequence is 13 residues long. J lost 7 bases, V lost 11 bases, and 8 bases had no gene match. CDR1 and CDR2 (germline): MNHEY, SVGEGT. CDR3 region: CALGGDRGNEQFF. In nucleotides, the CDR3 is TGTGCCCTTGGCGGGGACAGGGGAAATGAGCAGTTCTTC.

J is TRBJ1-2 and V is TRBV29-1; possible D gene TRBD1, 5 bases. Germline V gene sequence: CDR1 SQVTM, CDR2 ANQGSEA. The CDR3 consists of 13 residues. V gave up 4 bases and J gave up 2 bases, with 11 bases separating them. The CDR3 reads CSVGAGPNYGYTF. In nucleotides, the CDR3 is TGCAGCGTTGGTGCAGGGCCCAACTATGGCTACACCTTC.

This chain uses TRBV6-2 or TRBV6-3 with TRBJ2-7, with 12 bases fitting TRBD2. Germline V CDR1 and CDR2: MNHEY, SVGEGT. The CDR3 length is 16 residues. Losses at the gene ends were 6 bases for V and 1 base for J; bases not matched to a gene: 7. The CDR3 loop is CASRTRTSGTSYEQYF. Here the CDR3 DNA reads TGTGCCAGCAGAACGCGGACTAGCGGGACATCCTACGAGCAGTACTTC.

The rearrangement links TRBV20-1 to TRBJ2-3, with 10 bases matching TRBD2. CDR1 and CDR2 (germline): DFQATT, SNEGSKA (reference sequence). V was pared by 0 bases and J by 1 base, with 10 bases of the junction left unmatched. The CDR3 runs 18 residues. The CDR3 here is CSARDGGGLARRTDTQYF. The CDR3, as DNA: TGCAGTGCTAGAGATGGAGGGGGACTAGCGAGACGCACAGATACGCAGTATTTT.